The 29 T cell receptor beta chains reported below all come from one sample, sequenced in a study of T cell responses to AZD1222 COVID-19 vaccine. The assay was immunoSEQ multiplex PCR, and TCRdb's table has in-frame clones only and misses some. The data contain roughly 200,000 clones, roughly 91% of them singletons. The sample in question was peripheral blood, obtained 28 days after the second dose of the MenACWY control vaccine. Receptors originate from an adult who received the MenACWY meningococcal vaccine as a control.

V usage is TRBV6-5 and J usage is TRBJ2-4, with a possible D match to TRBD1 (6 bases). The CDR3 sequence is 14 residues long. Germline CDR1 MNHEY, CDR2 SVGAGI. The V and J ends lost 7 bases and 7 bases respectively, with 17 bases between them. The CDR3 DNA reads as TGTGCCAGCACAAACAGGGACCTCAAGAACATTCAGTACTTC. This encodes CASTNRDLKNIQYF.

The CDR3 DNA is TGTGCCAGCAGTTTTAACATCGTGACTGAAGCTTTCTTT. This codes for CASSFNIVTEAFF. The rearrangement joins TRBV28 to TRBJ1-1, with no clear D. CDR1 and CDR2 from the germline V gene are MDHEN and SYDVKM. Trimming removed 3 bases at V and 5 bases at J, with 10 bases between. This CDR3 spans 13 amino acids.

This clone has only one observation. The chain recombines TRBV15 with TRBJ1-6; 7 bases agree with TRBD1. J gave up 3 bases and V 9 bases, and 2 bases lay outside the gene matches. The CDR3 runs to 13 residues. CDR1 LNHNV and CDR2 YYDKDF come from the germline V gene (reference sequence). CDR3: CATGTDYNSPLHF. CDR3 DNA: TGTGCCACGGGGACAGACTATAATTCACCCCTCCACTTT.

The chain employs TRBV5-1 and TRBJ1-2, with 8 bases lining up with TRBD1. Trimming took 4 bases from V and 4 from J; bases not matched to a gene: 6. CDR1 SGHRS and CDR2 YFSETQ come from the germline V gene. The CDR3 contains 14 residues. DNA for the CDR3: TGCGCCAGCAGCCTTAGGACAGGGAGCTATGGCTACACCTTC. It yields the protein CASSLRTGSYGYTF.

V usage is TRBV6-2 or TRBV6-3 and J usage is TRBJ1-1; no clear D gene. The CDR3 is made up of 13 amino acids. CDR1 and CDR2 (germline): MNHEY, SVGEGT. V gave up 5 bases and J gave up 5 bases, with 12 bases separating them. CDR3 bases: TGTGCCAGCAGTGGCCTGTGGGAGACTGAAGCTTTCTTT. This translates into CASSGLWETEAFF.

This clone came up once. The chain has TRBV6-4 and TRBJ2-3; D may correspond to TRBD1 or TRBD2 (6 bases each). V lost 6 bases, J lost 2 bases, and 12 bases lay in between. Germline V gene data show CDR1 as MRHNA and CDR2 as SNTAGT. The CDR3 has 14 residues. DNA of the CDR3: TGTGCCAGCAGCATCGGGGGCCTCACAGATACGCAGTATTTT. The encoded protein is CASSIGGLTDTQYF.

V usage is TRBV5-1 and J usage is TRBJ2-1; 8 bases agree with TRBD1. Germline CDR1 and CDR2: SGHRS and YFSETQ. CDR3 size: 15 residues. V trimming: 0 bases; J trimming: 5 bases; junction bases outside the gene matches: 4. The CDR3 sequence: CASSLGRDRNNEQFF. The DNA of the CDR3 is TGCGCCAGCAGCTTGGGGCGGGACAGGAACAATGAGCAGTTCTTC.

This chain joins TRBV4-3 and TRBJ2-1; D may be TRBD1 (6 bases). CDR1 is LGHNA and CDR2 is YSLEER in the germline V gene. Trimming removed 1 base at V and 9 bases at J, with 19 bases between. This CDR3 contains 16 residues. The CDR3 bases are TGCGCCAGCAGCCAAGCGGCAGGGGCGAGATGGGGTGAGCAGTTCTTC. This translates into CASSQAAGARWGEQFF.

The rearrangement uses TRBV28 and TRBJ2-7; weak D call: TRBD1 (6 bases). Trimming removed 6 bases at V and 2 bases at J, with 11 bases between. Germline loops: CDR1 MDHEN, CDR2 SYDVKM. CDR3 size: 13 residues. The CDR3 nucleotides read TGTGCCAGCAGCCAGGGGTTGACCTACGAGCAGTACTTC. Translated, it gives CASSQGLTYEQYF. The variable domain in full, completed from reference TRBV28 and TRBJ2-7, reads DVKVTQSSRYLVKRTGEKVFLECVQDMDHENMFWYRQDPGLGLRLIYFSYDVKMKEKGDIPEGYSVSREKKERFSLILESASTNQTSMYLCASSQGLTYEQYFGPGTRLTVT.

The V call is TRBV10-3, the J call TRBJ2-1; D call uncertain. The CDR3 length is 17 residues. Trimming took off 0 bases at V and 5 bases at J, with 17 bases between the two ends. Germline values: CDR1 ENHRY, CDR2 SYGVKD. DNA for the CDR3: TGTGCCATCAGTGAGTCCGAAGGTGCTACTCTAAACAATGAGCAGTTCTTC. This gives the protein CAISESEGATLNNEQFF.

The chain recombines TRBV27 with TRBJ1-1; D uncertain. The germline V and J ends were trimmed by 2 bases and 4 bases, with 11 bases remaining between them. Looked up from germline, CDR1 is MNHEY and CDR2 is SMNVEV (reference sequence). This CDR3 is 14 amino acids long. The CDR3 loop reads CASSLGLEGTEAFF. The CDR3 DNA is TGTGCCAGCAGTTTAGGACTCGAGGGCACTGAAGCTTTCTTT.

The sample holds one count of this clone. The genes are TRBV6-1 and TRBJ2-1; D call uncertain. Between the trimmed V and J ends, which lost 3 bases and 0 bases, there was a span of 12 bases. Germline loops: CDR1 MNHNS, CDR2 SASEGT. The CDR3 is 16 residues long. The CDR3 loop reads CASSDLVGASYNEQFF. CDR3 sequence (DNA): TGTGCCAGCAGTGATTTAGTAGGAGCCTCCTACAATGAGCAGTTCTTC.

This rearrangement joins TRBV14 to TRBJ2-5; maybe TRBD2 (5 bases). Germline V gene data show CDR1 as SGHDN and CDR2 as FVKESK. The V and J ends lost 4 bases and 5 bases respectively, with 17 bases between them. This CDR3 has 15 amino acids. In nucleotides, the CDR3 is TGTGCCAGCAGCCGAAAAGACTACATCCAGGAGACCCAGTACTTC. Protein: CASSRKDYIQETQYF.

The rearrangement links TRBV18 to TRBJ1-5; D gene unclear. CDR1 is KGHSH and CDR2 is LQKENI in the germline V gene. With 6 bases removed from V and 2 bases from J, the gap between germline ends came to 11 bases. The CDR3 runs to 14 residues. The DNA of the CDR3 is TGTGCCAGCTCCCGGGGTTACGGCAATCAGCCCCAGCATTTT. It encodes CASSRGYGNQPQHF.

V is TRBV18 and J is TRBJ2-1; D unclear. Germline CDR1 KGHSH, CDR2 LQKENI. The ends were cut back, 0 bases at V and 8 bases at J, with 8 bases in the middle. This CDR3 comprises 13 residues. The CDR3 sequence is CASSPPIRYEQFF. The DNA of the CDR3 is TGTGCCAGCTCACCACCGATCCGATATGAGCAGTTCTTC.

The chain recombines TRBV10-3 with TRBJ2-7; possibly TRBD2 for D (5 bases). Germline loops: CDR1 ENHRY, CDR2 SYGVKD. The CDR3 is 13 amino acids. V lost 6 bases and J lost 0, with 9 bases in between. CDR3 amino acids: CAIREASSYEQYF. CDR3 bases: TGTGCCATCAGGGAGGCTAGCTCCTACGAGCAGTACTTC.

The chain is built from TRBV7-2 and TRBJ2-3; D perhaps matches TRBD2 (6 bases). The CDR3 covers 14 residues. Deletions cut 3 bases from V and 2 bases from J, with 9 bases between. Per germline, CDR1 SGHTA and CDR2 FQGNSA. CDR3 sequence: CASSLAGPTDTQYF. The CDR3 coding sequence is TGTGCCAGCAGCTTGGCGGGGCCCACAGATACGCAGTATTTT.

As DNA, the CDR3 is TGTGCCACCCTCCAGGGCTACACTGAAGCTTTCTTT. Protein product: CATLQGYTEAFF. The chain joins TRBV19 to TRBJ1-1, with D possibly TRBD1 on 5 matching bases. From germline, CDR1 is LNHDA and CDR2 SQIVND (reference sequence). The CDR3 contains 12 residues. V lost 10 bases and J 3 bases, leaving 12 bases between the germline ends.

In DNA, the CDR3 is TGTGCCAGCAGTGTGGGACCTGGCGGCTACACCTTC. Protein product: CASSVGPGGYTF. The chain is built from TRBV25-1 and TRBJ1-2, with D perhaps matching TRBD1 (5 bases). Germline CDR1 MGHDK, CDR2 SYGVNS. This CDR3 is 12 amino acids long. The V end was cut by 4 bases, the J end by 8 bases, with 11 bases between.

The chain is built from TRBV25-1 and TRBJ1-1, with a possible D match to TRBD1 (6 bases). CDR1 is MGHDK, CDR2 SYGVNS, per germline. CDR3 size: 16 residues. Trimming removed 5 bases from V and 6 bases from J, with 22 bases in between. CDR3: CASSPFPVGGRPEAFF. CDR3 sequence (DNA): TGTGCCAGCAGTCCTTTCCCCGTCGGGGGGCGTCCTGAAGCTTTCTTT.

J is TRBJ2-7 and V is TRBV6-6; possibly TRBD1 or TRBD2 for D (6 bases each). This CDR3 contains 14 residues. Trimming took off 5 bases at V and 4 bases at J, with 15 bases between the two ends. CDR1 and CDR2 from the germline V gene are MNHNY and SVGAGI (reference sequence). CDR3 residues: CASSGGTRKYEQYF. CDR3 sequence (DNA): TGTGCCAGCAGTGGCGGGACACGTAAATACGAGCAGTACTTC.

V is TRBV3-1 (or the pseudogene TRBV3-2) and J is TRBJ1-4; 9 bases fit TRBD1. The junction had 12 bases not matched to a gene; V was cut back by 2 bases and J by 14 bases. The germline V gene encodes CDR1 LGHDT and CDR2 YNNKEL (reference sequence). The length of the CDR3 is 15 residues. CDR3 loop: CASSQTSQGALRLFF. CDR3 sequence (DNA): TGTGCCAGCAGCCAAACATCACAGGGGGCTCTTAGGCTGTTTTTT.

The chain links TRBV7-9 to TRBJ2-2; 9 nucleotides agree with TRBD1. J was trimmed by 5 bases and V by 5 bases; bases with no gene match: 9. The CDR3 is 16 amino acids. Germline assignment: CDR1 SEHNR and CDR2 FQNEAQ (reference sequence). The DNA of the CDR3 is TGTGCCAGCAGCGAACGGGGACAGGGCGTAACCGGGGAGCTGTTTTTT. Translation: CASSERGQGVTGELFF.

This sequence joins TRBV7-9 and TRBJ1-4; possibly TRBD1 for D (6 bases). CDR1 SEHNR and CDR2 FQNEAQ come from the germline V gene (reference sequence). V lost 5 bases and J lost 5, with 12 bases in between. The CDR3 totals 14 residues. The CDR3 nucleotides are TGTGCCAGCAGCACAAACCAGGGGAATGAAAAACTGTTTTTT. This sequence encodes CASSTNQGNEKLFF.

The chain couples TRBV3-1 (or the pseudogene TRBV3-2) to TRBJ2-7; 10 nucleotides align to TRBD1. The CDR3 contains 14 residues. In germline, CDR1 is LGHDT, CDR2 YNNKEL (reference sequence). V was clipped by 6 bases and J by 4 bases; unmatched bases: 6. The CDR3, as DNA: TGTGCCAGCAGGAAGACAGGGGGCAGGTACGAGCAGTACTTC. Translation gives CASRKTGGRYEQYF.

CDR3 bases: TGTGCCAGTAGTGGGGGGTACAGGGAAGCTTTCTTT. Translated: CASSGGYREAFF. The V and J genes are TRBV19 and TRBJ1-1, with D perhaps TRBD1 (5 bases). The CDR3 extends over 12 amino acids. The germline V gene encodes CDR1 LNHDA and CDR2 SQIVND (reference sequence). V was pared by 5 bases and J by 8 bases, with 12 bases between.

The CDR3 spells CASRASGVNEQFF. CDR3 coding DNA: TGTGCCAGCCGGGCCTCAGGGGTCAATGAGCAGTTCTTC. This chain uses TRBV2 with TRBJ2-1, with D possibly matching TRBD1 (6 bases). The V gene's germline CDR1 is SNHLY and CDR2 FYNNEI. This CDR3 spans 13 amino acids. Deletions cut 8 bases from V and 6 bases from J, with 14 bases between.

The V gene is TRBV6-1, the J gene TRBJ1-5; 9 nucleotides align to TRBD1. Germline assignment: CDR1 MNHNS and CDR2 SASEGT. The CDR3 covers 15 residues. Losses at the gene ends were 8 bases for V and 6 bases for J; bases not matched to a gene: 11. The chain's CDR3 is CASGATDRGSQPQHF. CDR3 bases: TGTGCCAGCGGGGCGACGGACAGGGGAAGTCAGCCCCAGCATTTT.

This rearrangement joins TRBV24-1 to TRBJ1-2; D gene uncertain. The CDR3 extends over 13 amino acids. Germline V gives CDR1 KGHDR, CDR2 SFDVKD. Trimming took off 5 bases at V and 2 bases at J, with 8 bases between the two ends. The CDR3 region is CATSVGRNYGYTF. The CDR3 DNA reads as TGTGCCACCAGTGTCGGCAGGAACTATGGCTACACCTTC.